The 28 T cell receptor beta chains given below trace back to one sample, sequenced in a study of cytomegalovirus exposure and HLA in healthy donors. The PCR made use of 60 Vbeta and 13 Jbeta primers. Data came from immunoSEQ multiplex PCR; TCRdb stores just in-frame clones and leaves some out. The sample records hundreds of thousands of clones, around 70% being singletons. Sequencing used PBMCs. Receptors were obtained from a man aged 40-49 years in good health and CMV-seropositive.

CDR3 in amino acids: CASSEGVRETQYF. In DNA, the CDR3 is TGTGCCAGCAGTGAAGGGGTCAGGGAGACCCAGTACTTC. The chain employs TRBV6-1 and TRBJ2-5, with D hard to call. The CDR3 has 13 amino acids. Trimming left V 1 base short and J 5 bases short, with 8 bases between. Per germline, CDR1 MNHNS and CDR2 SASEGT.

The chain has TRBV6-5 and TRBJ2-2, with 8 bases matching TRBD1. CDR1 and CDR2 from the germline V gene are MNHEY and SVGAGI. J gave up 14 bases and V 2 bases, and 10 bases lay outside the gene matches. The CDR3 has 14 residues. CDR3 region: CASSYPTDRVGLFF. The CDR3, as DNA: TGTGCCAGCAGTTACCCGACGGACAGGGTGGGACTGTTTTTT.

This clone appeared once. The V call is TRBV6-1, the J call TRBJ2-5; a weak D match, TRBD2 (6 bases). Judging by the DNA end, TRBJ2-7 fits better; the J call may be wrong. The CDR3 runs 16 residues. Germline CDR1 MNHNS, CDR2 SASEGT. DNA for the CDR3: TGTGCCAGCAGTGAATTTTTTGGGGGGAGCTCCTACGAGCAGTACTTC. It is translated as CASSEFFGGSSYEQYF.

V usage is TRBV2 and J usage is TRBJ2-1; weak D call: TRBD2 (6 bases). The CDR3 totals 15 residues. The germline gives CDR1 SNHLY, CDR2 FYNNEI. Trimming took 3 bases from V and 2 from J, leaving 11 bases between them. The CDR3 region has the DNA TGTGCCAGCAGTGACCTCGGGACTCCCTACAATGAGCAGTTCTTC. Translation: CASSDLGTPYNEQFF.

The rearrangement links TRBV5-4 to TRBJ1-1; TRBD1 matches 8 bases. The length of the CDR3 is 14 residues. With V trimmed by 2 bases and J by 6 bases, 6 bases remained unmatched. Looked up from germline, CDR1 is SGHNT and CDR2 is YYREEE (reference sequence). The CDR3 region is CASSLDRGSPEAFF. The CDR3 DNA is TGTGCCAGCAGCTTAGACAGGGGTTCCCCTGAAGCTTTCTTT.

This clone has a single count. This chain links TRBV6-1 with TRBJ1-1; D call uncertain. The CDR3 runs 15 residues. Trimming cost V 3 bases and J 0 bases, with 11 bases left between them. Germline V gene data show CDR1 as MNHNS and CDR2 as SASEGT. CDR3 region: CASSDRGTMNTEAFF. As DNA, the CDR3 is TGTGCCAGCAGTGACCGGGGAACCATGAACACTGAAGCTTTCTTT.

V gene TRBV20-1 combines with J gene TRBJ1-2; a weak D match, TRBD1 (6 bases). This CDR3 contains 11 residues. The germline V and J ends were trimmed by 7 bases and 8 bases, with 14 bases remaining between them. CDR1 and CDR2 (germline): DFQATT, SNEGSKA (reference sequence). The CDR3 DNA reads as TGCAGTGGGGGCGCGGGGGCGGGCTACACCTTC. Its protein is CSGGAGAGYTF.

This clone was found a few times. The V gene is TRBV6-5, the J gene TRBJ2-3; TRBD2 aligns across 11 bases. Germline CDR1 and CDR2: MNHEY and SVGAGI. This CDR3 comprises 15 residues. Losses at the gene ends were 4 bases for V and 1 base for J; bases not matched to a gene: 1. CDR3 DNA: TGTGCCAGCAGTTTTAGCGGGGGGGGCACAGATACGCAGTATTTT. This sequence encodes CASSFSGGGTDTQYF.

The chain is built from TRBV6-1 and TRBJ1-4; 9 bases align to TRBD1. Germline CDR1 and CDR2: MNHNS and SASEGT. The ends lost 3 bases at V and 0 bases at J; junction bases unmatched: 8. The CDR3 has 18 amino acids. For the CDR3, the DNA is TGTGCCAGCAGTGACCAAGACAGGGGGAGAACAACTAATGAAAAACTGTTTTTT. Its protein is CASSDQDRGRTTNEKLFF.

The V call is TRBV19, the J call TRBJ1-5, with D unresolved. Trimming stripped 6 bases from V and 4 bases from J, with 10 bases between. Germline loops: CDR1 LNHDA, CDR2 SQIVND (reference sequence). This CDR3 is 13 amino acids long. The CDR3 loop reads CASSPTTNQPQHF. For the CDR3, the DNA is TGTGCCAGTAGCCCGACAACTAATCAGCCCCAGCATTTT.

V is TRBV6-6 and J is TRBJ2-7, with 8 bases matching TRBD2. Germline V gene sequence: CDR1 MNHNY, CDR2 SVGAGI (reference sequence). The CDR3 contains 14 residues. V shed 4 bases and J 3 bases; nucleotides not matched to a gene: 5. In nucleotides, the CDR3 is TGTGCCAGCAGTTCCACGGGGGGGGGCTACGAGCAGTACTTC. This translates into CASSSTGGGYEQYF.

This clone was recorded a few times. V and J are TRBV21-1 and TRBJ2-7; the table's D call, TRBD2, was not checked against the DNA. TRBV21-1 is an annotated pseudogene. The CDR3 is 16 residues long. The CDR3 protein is CASSLEGSKRPYEQYF. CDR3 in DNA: TGTGCCAGCAGCTTAGAGGGATCAAAGCGGCCCTACGAGCAGTACTTC.

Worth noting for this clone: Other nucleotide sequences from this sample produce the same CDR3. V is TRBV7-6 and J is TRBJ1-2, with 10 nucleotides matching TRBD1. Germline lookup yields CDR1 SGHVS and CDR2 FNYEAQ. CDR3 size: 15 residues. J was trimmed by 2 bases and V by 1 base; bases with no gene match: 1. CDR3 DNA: TGTGCCAGCAGCTTAGGGACAGGGGGGAACTATGGCTACACCTTC. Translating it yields CASSLGTGGNYGYTF.

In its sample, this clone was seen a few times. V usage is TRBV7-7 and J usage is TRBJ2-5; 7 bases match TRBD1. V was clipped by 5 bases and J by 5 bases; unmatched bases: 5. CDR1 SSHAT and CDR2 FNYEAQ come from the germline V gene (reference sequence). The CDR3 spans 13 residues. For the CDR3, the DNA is TGTGCCAGCAGCACAGACAGGGAGGAGACCCAGTACTTC. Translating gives CASSTDREETQYF.

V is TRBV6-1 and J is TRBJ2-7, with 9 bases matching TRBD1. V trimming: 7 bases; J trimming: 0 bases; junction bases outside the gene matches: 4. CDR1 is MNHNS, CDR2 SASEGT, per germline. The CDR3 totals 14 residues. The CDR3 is CASTTGGSSYEQYF. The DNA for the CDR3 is TGTGCCAGCACTACAGGGGGCAGCTCCTACGAGCAGTACTTC.

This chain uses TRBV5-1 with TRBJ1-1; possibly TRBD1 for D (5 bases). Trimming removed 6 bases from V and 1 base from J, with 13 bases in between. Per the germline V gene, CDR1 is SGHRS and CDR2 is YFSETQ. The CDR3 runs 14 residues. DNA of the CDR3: TGCGCCAGCACGTTACAAACAGGGAACACTGAAGCTTTCTTT. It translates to CASTLQTGNTEAFF.

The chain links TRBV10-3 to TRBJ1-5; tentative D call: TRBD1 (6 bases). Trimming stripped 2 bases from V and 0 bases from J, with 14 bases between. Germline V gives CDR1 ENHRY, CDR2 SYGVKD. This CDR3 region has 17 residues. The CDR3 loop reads CAISEVGQWDSNQPQHF. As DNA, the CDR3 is TGTGCCATCAGTGAGGTTGGACAGTGGGATAGCAATCAGCCCCAGCATTTT.

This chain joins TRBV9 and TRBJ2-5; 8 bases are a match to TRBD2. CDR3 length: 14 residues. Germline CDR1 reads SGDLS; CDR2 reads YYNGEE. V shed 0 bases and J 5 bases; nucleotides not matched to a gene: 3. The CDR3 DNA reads TGTGCCAGCAGCGTAGCGGGGGGGCCGGAGACCCAGTACTTC. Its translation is CASSVAGGPETQYF.

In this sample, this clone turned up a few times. CDR3 region: CASSISPVAGSPTTQYF. The CDR3 DNA sequence: TGTGCCAGTAGTATATCCCCAGTAGCGGGGAGCCCCACTACGCAGTATTTT. The V call is TRBV19, the J call TRBJ2-3, with 8 nucleotides matching TRBD2. CDR1 LNHDA and CDR2 SQIVND come from the germline V gene (reference sequence). The CDR3 extends over 17 amino acids. The junction had 15 bases not matched to a gene; V was cut back by 2 bases and J by 8 bases.

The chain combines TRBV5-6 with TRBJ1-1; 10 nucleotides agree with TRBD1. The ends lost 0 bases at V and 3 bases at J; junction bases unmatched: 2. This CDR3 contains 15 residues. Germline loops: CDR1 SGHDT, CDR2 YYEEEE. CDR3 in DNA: TGTGCCAGCAGCTTGGCCGGACAGGGGGACACTGAAGCTTTCTTT. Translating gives CASSLAGQGDTEAFF.

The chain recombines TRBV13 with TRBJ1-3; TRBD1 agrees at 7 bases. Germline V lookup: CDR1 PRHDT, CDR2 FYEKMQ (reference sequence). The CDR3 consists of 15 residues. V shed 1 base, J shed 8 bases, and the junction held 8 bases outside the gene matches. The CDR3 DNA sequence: TGTGCCAGCAGCTTAGACAGGGGTTATGGGGACACCATATATTTT. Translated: CASSLDRGYGDTIYF.

CDR3 in DNA: TGTGCCAGCAGGAGCCCGGGACAGCCTGATGAAAAACTGTTTTTT. It specifies CASRSPGQPDEKLFF. This sequence joins TRBV6-1 and TRBJ1-4, with TRBD1 matching 7 bases. V gave up 6 bases and J gave up 6 bases; unmatched junction bases: 10. The CDR3 contains 15 residues. Per germline, CDR1 MNHNS and CDR2 SASEGT.

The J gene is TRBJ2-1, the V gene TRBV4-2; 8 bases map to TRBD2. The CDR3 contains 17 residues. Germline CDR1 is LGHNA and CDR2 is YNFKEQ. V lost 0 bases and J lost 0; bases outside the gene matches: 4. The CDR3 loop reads CASSQDSSGGSYNEQFF. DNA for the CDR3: TGTGCCAGCAGCCAAGATTCAAGCGGGGGCTCCTACAATGAGCAGTTCTTC.

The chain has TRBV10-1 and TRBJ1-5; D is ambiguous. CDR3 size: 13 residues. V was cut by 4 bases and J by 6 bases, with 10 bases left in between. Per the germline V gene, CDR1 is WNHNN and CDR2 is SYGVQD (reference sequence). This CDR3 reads CASSGGPGQPQHF. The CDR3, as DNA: TGCGCCAGCAGTGGAGGGCCGGGTCAGCCCCAGCATTTT.

Written as DNA, the CDR3 is TGCAGCGCCAATACAGGGGGCGAGCAGTACTTC. It codes for CSANTGGEQYF. V and J are TRBV29-1 and TRBJ2-5; 8 nucleotides agree with TRBD1. The J call may be in error: the DNA end matches TRBJ2-7 better. Germline V CDR1 and CDR2: SQVTM, ANQGSEA. The CDR3 covers 11 residues.

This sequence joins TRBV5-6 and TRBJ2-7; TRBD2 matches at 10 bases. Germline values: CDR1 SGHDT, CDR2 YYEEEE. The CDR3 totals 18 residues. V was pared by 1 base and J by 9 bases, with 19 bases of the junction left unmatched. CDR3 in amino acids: CASSLMVAGGPPDEGQYF. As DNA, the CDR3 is TGTGCCAGCAGCTTGATGGTAGCGGGGGGACCCCCCGACGAAGGGCAGTACTTC.

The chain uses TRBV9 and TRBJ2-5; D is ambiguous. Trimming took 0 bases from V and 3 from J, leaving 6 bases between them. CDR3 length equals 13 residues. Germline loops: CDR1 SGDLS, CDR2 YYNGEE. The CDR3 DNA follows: TGTGCCAGCAGCGTAGGCGGAGAAGAGACCCAGTACTTC. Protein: CASSVGGEETQYF.

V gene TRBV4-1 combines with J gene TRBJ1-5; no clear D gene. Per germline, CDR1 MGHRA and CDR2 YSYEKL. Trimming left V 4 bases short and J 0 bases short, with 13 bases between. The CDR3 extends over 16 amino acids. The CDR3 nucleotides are TGCGCCAGCAGCCGCCTCCCGGGAAATAGCAATCAGCCCCAGCATTTT. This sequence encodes CASSRLPGNSNQPQHF.